The 26 T cell receptor beta chains presented below share a single source sample, sequenced in a study of shared clonotypes between healthy human individuals. The method was immunoSEQ multiplex PCR; TCRdb's version includes in-frame clones alone and lacks a portion of them. Among 500,000 to 650,000 clones listed, roughly 79% were seen once. The sequencing sample was made of PBMCs. Receptor source: a woman aged 40 to 55 in good health. Some clones in this sample may be carry-over from other donors' samples.

This rearrangement joins TRBV5-6 to TRBJ2-2; possibly TRBD1 for D (6 bases). The CDR3 loop spans 14 amino acids. Germline V gives CDR1 SGHDT, CDR2 YYEEEE. Trimming shortened V by 4 bases and J by 6 bases, and 13 bases separated the two germline ends. The CDR3, as DNA: TGTGCCAGCAGCCCTTCAGGGGTGGCCGGGGAGCTGTTTTTT. This encodes CASSPSGVAGELFF. The full variable domain, rest sourced from reference TRBV5-6 and TRBJ2-2, is DAGVTQSPTHLIKTRGQQVTLRCSPKSGHDTVSWYQQALGQGPQFIFQYYEEEERQRGNFPDRFSGHQFPNYSSELNVNALLLGDSALYLCASSPSGVAGELFFGEGSRLTVL.

In its sample, this clone was seen a few times. The V and J genes are TRBV30 and TRBJ1-1; maybe TRBD1 (5 bases). This CDR3 contains 12 residues. V dropped 4 bases and J dropped 0 bases, with 6 bases sitting between them. Germline V gene sequence: CDR1 GTSNPN, CDR2 SVGIG (reference sequence). This CDR3 is CAWTQVNTEAFF. In DNA form, the CDR3 reads TGTGCCTGGACACAGGTGAACACTGAAGCTTTCTTT.

The chain carries TRBV15 and TRBJ2-1; 12 bases fit TRBD2. The length of the CDR3 is 18 residues. Per the germline V gene, CDR1 is LNHNV and CDR2 is YYDKDF (reference sequence). The V and J ends lost 1 base and 7 bases, in that order; junction bases with no gene match: 11. CDR3 bases: TGTGCCACCAGCAGAGCCCCCAAGACTAGCGGGAGTATAAATGAGCAGTTCTTC. This sequence encodes CATSRAPKTSGSINEQFF.

V usage is TRBV6-6 and J usage is TRBJ1-1; D unclear. The length of the CDR3 is 11 residues. Germline V CDR1 and CDR2: MNHNY, SVGAGI (reference sequence). V lost 7 bases and J lost 5, with 8 bases in between. The CDR3 DNA reads as TGTGCCAGCATTACAGAGACTGAAGCTTTCTTT. Encoded protein: CASITETEAFF.

This clone was recorded a few times. V usage is TRBV30 and J usage is TRBJ2-3; no definite D call. V shed 3 bases and J shed 8 bases, with 15 bases lying between them. This CDR3 is 13 amino acids long. CDR1 and CDR2 (germline): GTSNPN, SVGIG (reference sequence). CDR3 nucleotides: TGTGCCTGGAGGTCGGTTCAATCGGCTACGCAGTATTTT. Translated, it gives CAWRSVQSATQYF.

The V gene is TRBV11-2, the J gene TRBJ2-7; D perhaps matches TRBD2 (6 bases). CDR1 and CDR2 from the germline V gene are SGHAT and FQNNGV. V dropped 1 base and J dropped 5 bases, with 21 bases sitting between them. This CDR3 comprises 17 residues. CDR3: CASSLVGLASPEDEQYF. The CDR3 DNA is TGTGCCAGCAGCTTAGTCGGGCTAGCGTCCCCCGAGGACGAGCAGTACTTC.

This clone occurred a few times. CDR3: CASNDSPEAFF. CDR3 bases: TGTGCCAGCAATGACAGCCCTGAAGCTTTCTTT. The V call is TRBV6-1, the J call TRBJ1-1; weak D call: TRBD1 (5 bases). The CDR3 totals 11 residues. Trimming pared 7 bases from V and 6 bases from J, leaving 9 bases between. CDR1 and CDR2 (germline): MNHNS, SASEGT.

As regards this clone: Distinct nucleotide sequences in the sample also encode this CDR3. This CDR3 is CSAGDPYEQYF. In DNA form, the CDR3 reads TGCAGCGCCGGAGATCCCTACGAGCAGTACTTC. The genes are TRBV29-1 and TRBJ2-7; D not certain. V lost 7 bases to trimming and J lost 2 bases, with 9 bases between them. Germline V gene sequence: CDR1 SQVTM, CDR2 ANQGSEA. The CDR3 extends over 11 amino acids.

V is TRBV7-9 and J is TRBJ1-2; D is uncertain. The CDR3 contains 13 residues. Trimming took off 3 bases at V and 8 bases at J, with 13 bases between the two ends. CDR1 is SEHNR and CDR2 is FQNEAQ in the germline V gene (reference sequence). CDR3 region: CASSFPDGVGYTF. The CDR3 DNA is TGTGCCAGCAGCTTTCCGGACGGGGTCGGCTACACCTTC.

This clone showed up just a few times. The same CDR3 is also encoded by other DNA sequences in this sample. The rearrangement uses TRBV30 and TRBJ1-5; D is unresolved. CDR1 and CDR2 from the germline V gene are GTSNPN and SVGIG (reference sequence). Trimming took off 0 bases at V and 4 bases at J, with 7 bases between the two ends. The CDR3 consists of 13 residues. In nucleotides, the CDR3 is TGTGCCTGGAGTGTATCGGATAATCAGCCCCAGCATTTT. Its protein product is CAWSVSDNQPQHF.

This sequence joins TRBV27 and TRBJ2-7; TRBD1 might be the D (5 bases). CDR3 length: 15 amino acids. Germline assignment: CDR1 MNHEY and CDR2 SMNVEV (reference sequence). With 3 bases removed from V and 2 bases from J, the gap between germline ends came to 14 bases. CDR3 amino acids: CASSFSRVNTYEQYF. As DNA, the CDR3 is TGTGCCAGCAGTTTTAGCAGGGTGAACACCTACGAGCAGTACTTC.

V and J are TRBV5-6 and TRBJ2-7; no clear D gene. The ends were cut back, 0 bases at V and 6 bases at J, with 16 bases in the middle. This CDR3 has 15 amino acids. Germline lookup yields CDR1 SGHDT and CDR2 YYEEEE. The CDR3 region is CASSLVGNSGGEQYF. The CDR3 bases are TGTGCCAGCAGCTTGGTGGGGAACTCAGGTGGCGAGCAGTACTTC.

Only a few counts were recorded for this clone. One base separates it from a far larger clone, so it is likely a read error. The chain links TRBV2 to TRBJ1-2, with 7 bases matching TRBD1. Germline-derived CDR1 and CDR2 are SNHLY and FYNNEI. CDR3 length: 14 amino acids. The CDR3 region is CASSEGGTVYDYTF. The DNA of the CDR3 is TGTGCCAGCAGTGAAGGGGGGACAGTGTATGACTACACCTTC.

The chain combines TRBV5-6 with TRBJ2-7; D ambiguous. Trimming pared 1 base from V and 5 bases from J, leaving 10 bases between. The CDR3 runs to 13 residues. The germline V gene encodes CDR1 SGHDT and CDR2 YYEEEE. The CDR3 DNA reads TGTGCCAGCAGCTTGTCACGCTCGGACGAGCAGTACTTC. It specifies CASSLSRSDEQYF.

The gene calls are TRBV2 and TRBJ2-5; D possibly matches TRBD1 or TRBD2 (7 bases each). Trimming pared 7 bases from V and 5 bases from J, leaving 17 bases between. CDR3 length: 14 amino acids. Germline V CDR1 and CDR2: SNHLY, FYNNEI. Here the CDR3 reads CASNLRGGRETQYF. For the CDR3, the DNA is TGTGCCAGCAATCTCAGGGGGGGCCGCGAGACCCAGTACTTC.

Here the CDR3 DNA reads TGTGCCAGCATCCCGGGGGGGTCGACGAACACTGAAGCTTTCTTT. It specifies CASIPGGSTNTEAFF. The chain is built from TRBV7-9 and TRBJ1-1; possibly TRBD1 for D (5 bases). The CDR3 has 15 residues. Trimming left V 7 bases short and J 1 base short, with 16 bases between. Germline V CDR1 and CDR2: SEHNR, FQNEAQ (reference sequence). The entire variable domain, with the rest obtained from reference TRBV7-9 and TRBJ1-1, is as follows: DTGVSQNPRHKITKRGQNVTFRCDPISEHNRLYWYRQTLGQGPEFLTYFQNEAQLEKSRLLSDRFSAERPKGSFSTLEIQRTEQGDSAMYLCASIPGGSTNTEAFFGQGTRLTVV.

This clone appeared a few times. V gene TRBV30 combines with J gene TRBJ2-1; D might be TRBD2 (6 bases). Per the germline V gene, CDR1 is GTSNPN and CDR2 is SVGIG (reference sequence). The length of the CDR3 is 13 residues. The germline V and J ends were trimmed by 0 bases and 3 bases, with 6 bases remaining between them. The CDR3 bases are TGTGCCTGGAGTGTGGGGGGCTACAATGAGCAGTTCTTC. Translating gives CAWSVGGYNEQFF.

This chain uses TRBV27 with TRBJ2-7, with a weak D call TRBD2 (6 bases). The V gene's germline CDR1 is MNHEY and CDR2 SMNVEV (reference sequence). The germline V and J ends were trimmed by 4 bases and 6 bases, with 19 bases remaining between them. The CDR3 totals 15 residues. The CDR3 region is CASSWAGSSLREQYF. CDR3 DNA sequence: TGTGCCAGCAGTTGGGCCGGGAGTTCGCTACGCGAGCAGTACTTC.

Worth noting for this clone: Other DNA sequences in this specimen translate into the identical CDR3. The chain couples TRBV9 to TRBJ1-1; no clear D gene. V was pared by 2 bases and J by 1 base, with 6 bases between. Germline assignment: CDR1 SGDLS and CDR2 YYNGEE. The CDR3 is made up of 13 amino acids. CDR3 residues: CASSVGPNTEAFF. As DNA, the CDR3 is TGTGCCAGCAGCGTTGGCCCGAACACTGAAGCTTTCTTT.

The rearrangement joins TRBV7-6 to TRBJ2-7; 10 bases are shared with TRBD2. Germline CDR1 and CDR2: SGHVS and FNYEAQ. The CDR3 totals 17 residues. V shed 1 base and J 5 bases; nucleotides not matched to a gene: 11. The CDR3 sequence is CASSLVEYGTSVDEQYF. CDR3 bases: TGTGCCAGCAGCTTAGTTGAATACGGGACTAGCGTCGACGAGCAGTACTTC.

The chain links TRBV5-1 to TRBJ2-3, with 7 positions matching TRBD2. CDR1 is SGHRS, CDR2 YFSETQ, per germline. The V and J ends lost 4 bases and 1 base, in that order; junction bases with no gene match: 12. The CDR3 consists of 17 residues. The CDR3 DNA reads TGCGCCAGCAGCACCTACCGAGCGGGAATGGGCACAGATACGCAGTATTTT. The encoded protein is CASSTYRAGMGTDTQYF.

The gene calls are TRBV4-1 and TRBJ1-1, with D perhaps TRBD1 (5 bases). The CDR3 is made up of 14 amino acids. Looked up from germline, CDR1 is MGHRA and CDR2 is YSYEKL. Trimming shortened V by 2 bases and J by 7 bases, and 14 bases separated the two germline ends. Here the CDR3 reads CASSQPGNLGEAFF. CDR3 nucleotides: TGCGCCAGCAGCCAACCAGGGAACCTTGGTGAAGCTTTCTTT.

The chain combines TRBV13 with TRBJ1-5; D is ambiguous. Looked up from germline, CDR1 is PRHDT and CDR2 is FYEKMQ (reference sequence). CDR3 length equals 14 residues. Trimming took 0 bases from V and 2 from J, leaving 5 bases between them. The CDR3 loop reads CASSLGGGNQPQHF. As DNA, the CDR3 is TGTGCCAGCAGCTTAGGGGGAGGCAATCAGCCCCAGCATTTT.

V gene TRBV5-1 combines with J gene TRBJ2-3; 12 positions match TRBD2. The CDR3 extends over 16 amino acids. In germline, CDR1 is SGHRS, CDR2 YFSETQ. The V gene end was trimmed by 4 bases and the J gene end by 4 bases; junction bases not matched to a gene: 7. CDR3 protein: CASSPGLAGFADTQYF. The CDR3 nucleotides read TGCGCCAGCAGCCCGGGACTAGCGGGCTTTGCAGATACGCAGTATTTT.

The chain uses TRBV29-1 and TRBJ2-1, with a weak D call TRBD2 (5 bases). Germline V CDR1 and CDR2: SQVTM, ANQGSEA. The length of the CDR3 is 15 residues. The V and J ends lost 4 bases and 3 bases respectively, with 16 bases between them. The CDR3 DNA follows: TGCAGCGTTGCGAGCGGACCCGCCTACTACAATGAGCAGTTCTTC. It codes for CSVASGPAYYNEQFF.

This clone was seen only a few times. The chain links TRBV6-4 to TRBJ1-1; the D gene is possibly TRBD1 (5 bases). Trimming took off 6 bases at V and 0 bases at J, with 8 bases between the two ends. Per the germline V gene, CDR1 is MRHNA and CDR2 is SNTAGT. The CDR3 is 13 residues long. CDR3 coding DNA: TGTGCCAGCAGCCGGGACTTGAACACTGAAGCTTTCTTT. Its translation: CASSRDLNTEAFF.